This passage covers 9 T cell receptor beta chains from one sample sequenced in a study of blood T cell repertoires in COVID-19. Data came from immunoSEQ multiplex PCR; TCRdb stores just in-frame clones and leaves some out. This table has more than 110,000 clones, under 90% appearing once. The sample consisted of peripheral blood. The receptors come from a woman aged 80 or over in a cohort sampled during active or convalescent COVID-19.

This chain links TRBV12-5 with TRBJ1-1; 7 bases line up with TRBD1. Losses at the gene ends were 5 bases for V and 4 bases for J; bases not matched to a gene: 10. This CDR3 contains 15 residues. CDR1 LGHNT and CDR2 FRNRAP come from the germline V gene. CDR3 sequence (DNA): TGTGCTAGTGGTATGGCCGGACAGGCCTTCACTGAAGCTTTCTTT. Translated: CASGMAGQAFTEAFF.

The chain has TRBV29-1 and TRBJ2-1, with a tentative D call TRBD1 (5 bases). From germline, CDR1 is SQVTM and CDR2 ANQGSEA. The CDR3 runs 13 residues. Trimming took 3 bases from V and 5 from J, leaving 11 bases between them. CDR3 amino acids: CSVEGQGHNEQFF. CDR3 in DNA: TGCAGCGTTGAGGGGCAGGGCCACAATGAGCAGTTCTTC.

V usage is TRBV27 and J usage is TRBJ1-6, with D hard to call. The ends were cut back, 4 bases at V and 11 bases at J, with 12 bases in the middle. The CDR3 covers 13 residues. CDR1 and CDR2 (germline): MNHEY, SMNVEV (reference sequence). CDR3 region: CASSSRSGAPLHF. CDR3 DNA: TGTGCCAGCAGTTCGAGGAGTGGCGCACCCCTCCACTTT.

This chain joins TRBV19 and TRBJ2-3; D might be TRBD1 (6 bases). CDR3 size: 14 residues. Germline V gives CDR1 LNHDA, CDR2 SQIVND (reference sequence). Trimming took 5 bases from V and 0 from J, leaving 9 bases between them. The CDR3 sequence is CASSATGSTDTQYF. In DNA, the CDR3 is TGTGCCAGTAGTGCCACAGGGAGCACAGATACGCAGTATTTT.

This clone was counted between two and nine times. The chain couples TRBV28 to TRBJ1-2; possibly TRBD1 for D (6 bases). Germline CDR1 is MDHEN and CDR2 is SYDVKM. This CDR3 comprises 19 residues. V gave up 6 bases and J gave up 8 bases, with 34 bases separating them. CDR3: CASSQKVLGATIRSRGYTF. CDR3 DNA sequence: TGTGCCAGCAGCCAGAAGGTATTGGGGGCGACAATTAGGTCAAGAGGCTACACCTTC.

The chain employs TRBV6-2 or TRBV6-3 and TRBJ2-5, with 10 bases lining up with TRBD2. The V gene's germline CDR1 is MNHEY and CDR2 SVGEGT. The CDR3 loop spans 17 amino acids. The ends lost 0 bases at V and 4 bases at J; junction bases unmatched: 8. The DNA for the CDR3 is TGTGCCAGCAGTTACTCCTTACTAGCGGGGACCCCAGAGACCCAGTACTTC. Protein sequence: CASSYSLLAGTPETQYF.

This CDR3 is CASRTSGGARETQYF. The CDR3 DNA follows: TGTGCCAGCAGGACTAGCGGGGGGGCAAGAGAGACCCAGTACTTC. The genes are TRBV6-5 and TRBJ2-5, with 14 bases lining up with TRBD2. The length of the CDR3 is 15 residues. The germline V gene encodes CDR1 MNHEY and CDR2 SVGAGI. The V and J ends lost 6 bases and 4 bases, in that order; junction bases with no gene match: 4.

This clone has at least ten counts. CDR3 sequence: CASRIRGNEQFF. The DNA for the CDR3 is TGTGCCAGTAGGATAAGGGGGAATGAGCAGTTCTTC. The J gene is TRBJ2-1, the V gene TRBV19; a weak D match, TRBD1 (6 bases). Germline CDR1 LNHDA, CDR2 SQIVND (reference sequence). The V gene lost 6 bases and the J gene lost 7 bases, with 10 bases spanning the gap. The CDR3 is 12 residues long.

The V and J genes are TRBV7-8 and TRBJ1-5; D possibly corresponds to TRBD1 (6 bases). This CDR3 is built from 16 residues. In germline, CDR1 is SGHVS, CDR2 FQNEAQ. V gave up 4 bases and J gave up 3 bases, with 16 bases separating them. The CDR3 sequence: CASSYNTGQLNQPQHF. CDR3 coding DNA: TGTGCCAGCAGCTACAATACGGGACAACTCAATCAGCCCCAGCATTTT.